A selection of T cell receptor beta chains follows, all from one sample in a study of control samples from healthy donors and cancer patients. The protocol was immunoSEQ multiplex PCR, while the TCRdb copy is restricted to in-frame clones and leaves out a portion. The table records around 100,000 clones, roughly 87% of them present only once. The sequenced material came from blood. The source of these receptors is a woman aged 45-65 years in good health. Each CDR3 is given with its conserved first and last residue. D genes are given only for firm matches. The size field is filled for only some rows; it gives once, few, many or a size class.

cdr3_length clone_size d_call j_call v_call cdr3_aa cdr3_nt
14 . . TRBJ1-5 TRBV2 CASSAEGTAQPQHF TGTGCCAGCAGTGCAGAGGGTACTGCTCAGCCCCAGCATTTT
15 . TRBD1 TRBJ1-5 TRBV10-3 CAISESTGGGQPQHF TGTGCCATCAGTGAGTCGACAGGGGGCGGTCAGCCCCAGCATTTT
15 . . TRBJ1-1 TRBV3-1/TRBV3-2 CASSQGQPWNTEAFF TGTGCCAGCAGCCAAGGACAGCCATGGAACACTGAAGCTTTCTTT
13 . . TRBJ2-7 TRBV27 CASRSGLQYEQYF TGTGCCAGCCGGTCGGGGCTTCAGTACGAGCAGTACTTC
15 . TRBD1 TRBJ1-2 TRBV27 CASSLNRGYDYGYTF TGTGCCAGCAGTTTAAACAGGGGATACGACTATGGCTACACCTTC
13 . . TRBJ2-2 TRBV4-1 CASSPTITGELFF TGCGCCAGCAGCCCAACAATTACCGGGGAGCTGTTTTTT
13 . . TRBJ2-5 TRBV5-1 CASRPRVQETQYF TGCGCCAGCAGACCCAGGGTCCAAGAGACCCAGTACTTC
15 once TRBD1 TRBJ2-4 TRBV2 CASSWDSLAKNIQYF TGTGCCAGCAGTTGGGACAGCTTAGCCAAAAACATTCAGTACTTC
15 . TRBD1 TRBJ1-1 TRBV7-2 CASSGGGGVNTEAFF TGTGCCAGCAGTGGAGGGGGCGGAGTTAACACTGAAGCTTTCTTT
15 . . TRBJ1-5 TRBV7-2 CASSLGDLPSQPQHF TGTGCCAGCAGCCTAGGGGACCTACCTAGCCAGCCCCAGCATTTT
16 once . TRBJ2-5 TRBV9 CASSVVPGGGQETQYF TGTGCCAGCAGCGTAGTACCGGGTGGCGGCCAAGAGACCCAGTACTTC
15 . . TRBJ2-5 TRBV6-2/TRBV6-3 CASSYSGAAGETQYF TGTGCCAGCAGTTACTCGGGGGCAGCGGGGGAGACCCAGTACTTC
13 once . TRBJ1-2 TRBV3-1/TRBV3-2 CASSQGPGNGYTF TGTGCCAGCAGCCAGGGGCCAGGAAATGGCTACACCTTC
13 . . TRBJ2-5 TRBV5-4 CASSLGGSETQYF TGTGCCAGCAGCTTGGGAGGCAGTGAGACCCAGTACTTC
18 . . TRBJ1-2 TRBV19 CASSIGGDWGAFNYGYTF TGTGCCAGTAGTATAGGCGGAGACTGGGGGGCCTTTAACTATGGCTACACCTTC
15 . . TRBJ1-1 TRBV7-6 CASSLEVGLVTEAFF TGTGCCAGCAGCTTAGAGGTGGGATTGGTTACTGAAGCTTTCTTT
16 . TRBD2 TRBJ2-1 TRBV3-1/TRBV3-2 CASSHLLAGGYNEQFF TGTGCCAGCAGCCATCTGCTAGCGGGGGGGTACAATGAGCAGTTCTTC
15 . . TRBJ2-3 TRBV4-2 CASSQERVGRDTQYF TGTGCCAGCAGCCAAGAACGGGTGGGTCGAGATACGCAGTATTTT
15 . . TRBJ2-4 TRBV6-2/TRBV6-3 CASSYWYLAKNIQYF TGTGCCAGCAGTTACTGGTACCTAGCCAAAAACATTCAGTACTTC
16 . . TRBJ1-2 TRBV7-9 CASSLADPGMGYGYTF TGTGCCAGCAGCTTAGCGGACCCGGGGATGGGCTATGGCTACACCTTC
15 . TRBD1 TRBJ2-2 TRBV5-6 CASSLSGQGLGELFF TGTGCCAGCAGCTTGAGTGGACAGGGTTTAGGAGAGCTGTTTTTT
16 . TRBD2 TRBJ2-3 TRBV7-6 CASSPASSGNADTQYF TGTGCCAGCAGCCCCGCGTCTAGCGGGAACGCAGATACGCAGTATTTT
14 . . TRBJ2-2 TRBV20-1 CSASQGQSTGELFF TGCAGTGCTAGTCAGGGGCAGTCCACCGGGGAGCTGTTTTTT
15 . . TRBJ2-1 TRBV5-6 CASSLRAGYSNEQFF TGTGCCAGCAGCTTGCGGGCAGGTTACTCGAATGAGCAGTTCTTC
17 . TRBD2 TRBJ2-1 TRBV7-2 CASSLRVLAGGAAEQFF TGTGCCAGCAGCTTAAGGGTGCTAGCGGGAGGAGCTGCTGAGCAGTTCTTC
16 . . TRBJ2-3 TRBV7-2 CASSLAVSPPADTQYF TGTGCCAGCAGCTTAGCGGTGTCACCCCCGGCAGATACGCAGTATTTT
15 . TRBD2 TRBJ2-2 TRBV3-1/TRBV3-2 CASTSTSGKPGELFF TGTGCCAGCACCTCCACTAGCGGGAAGCCCGGGGAGCTGTTTTTT
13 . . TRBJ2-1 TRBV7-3 CASSLKGGAGQFF TGTGCCAGCAGCTTAAAGGGCGGGGCGGGGCAGTTCTTC
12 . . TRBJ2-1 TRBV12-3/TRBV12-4 CASSFRGNEQFF TGTGCCAGCAGTTTTAGAGGCAATGAGCAGTTCTTC
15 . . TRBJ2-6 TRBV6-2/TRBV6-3 CASTPGRTGANVLTF TGTGCCAGCACCCCCGGCCGTACTGGGGCCAACGTCCTGACTTTC
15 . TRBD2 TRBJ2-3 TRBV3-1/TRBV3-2 CASSSGGADTDTQYF TGTGCCAGCAGCTCCGGGGGGGCAGACACAGATACGCAGTATTTT
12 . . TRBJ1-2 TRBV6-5 CASSYSGGIDTF TGTGCCAGCAGTTACTCAGGAGGGATCGACACCTTC
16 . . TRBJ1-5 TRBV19 CASSTRGQDRRQPQHF TGTGCCAGTAGTACGCGAGGTCAGGATCGACGACAGCCCCAGCATTTT
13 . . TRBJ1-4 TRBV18 CASQQGNNEKLFF TGTGCCAGCCAGCAGGGGAATAATGAAAAACTGTTTTTT
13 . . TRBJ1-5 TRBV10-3 CAISGGGNQPQHF TGTGCCATCAGTGGCGGGGGCAATCAGCCCCAGCATTTT
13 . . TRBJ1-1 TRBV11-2 CASRPTGYTEAFF TGTGCCAGCAGGCCGACAGGTTATACTGAAGCTTTCTTT
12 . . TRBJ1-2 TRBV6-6 CASSLEGYGYTF TGTGCCAGCAGTTTAGAAGGCTATGGCTACACCTTC
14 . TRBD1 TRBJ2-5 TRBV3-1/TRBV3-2 CASSPGTAVETQYF TGTGCCAGCAGCCCTGGGACAGCGGTAGAGACCCAGTACTTC
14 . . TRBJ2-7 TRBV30 CAWSHAESSYEQYF TGTGCCTGGAGTCATGCAGAAAGCTCCTACGAGCAGTACTTC
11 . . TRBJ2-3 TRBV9 CASSAGDTQYF TGTGCCAGCAGCGCTGGCGATACGCAGTATTTT